The 23 T cell receptor beta chains given below trace back to one sample, sequenced in a study of long-term antiretroviral therapy in people with HIV. Investigators performed immunoSEQ version v3.0 at survey level. Sequencing was performed with immunoSEQ multiplex PCR; in TCRdb, only in-frame clones are kept and a portion is missing. This sample has about 18,000 clones, with nearly 80% found just once. The source material was unsorted PBMCs, sampled 0.3 years after starting antiretroviral therapy. Source of these receptors: a woman aged 45-60 years with HIV.

V and J are TRBV30 and TRBJ1-1; D is ambiguous. Germline V gene data show CDR1 as GTSNPN and CDR2 as SVGIG (reference sequence). The CDR3 spans 12 residues. Trimming stripped 1 base from V and 4 bases from J, with 7 bases between. For the CDR3, the DNA is TGTGCCTGGAGTGATGGGATCACTGAAGCTTTCTTT. Translation: CAWSDGITEAFF.

The rearrangement links TRBV30 to TRBJ2-5; no clear D. The V gene lost 3 bases and the J gene lost 4 bases, with 9 bases spanning the gap. CDR3 length equals 12 residues. Germline CDR1 reads GTSNPN; CDR2 reads SVGIG (reference sequence). CDR3 protein: CAWSLRRETQYF. As DNA, the CDR3 is TGTGCCTGGAGCCTTAGGAGAGAGACCCAGTACTTC. Complete variable domain (other parts from reference TRBV30 and TRBJ2-5): SQTIHQWPATLVQPVGSPLSLECTVEGTSNPNLYWYRQAAGRGLQLLFYSVGIGQISSEVPQNLSASRPQDRQFILSSKKLLLSDSGFYLCAWSLRRETQYFGPGTRLLVL.

This clone rates as medium-sized. The genes are TRBV5-6 and TRBJ1-6, with TRBD1 identical over 10 bases. This CDR3 has 18 residues. Germline V gene data show CDR1 as SGHDT and CDR2 as YYEEEE. J gave up 5 bases and V 2 bases, and 10 bases lay outside the gene matches. The CDR3 DNA follows: TGTGCCAGCAGCTTTCCGTCCGGGACAGGGGAGAATAATTCACCCCTCCACTTT. Its protein is CASSFPSGTGENNSPLHF.

This clone was observed once. The gene calls are TRBV5-8 and TRBJ2-7; D not certain. The CDR3 sequence is 14 residues long. Germline V lookup: CDR1 SGHTS, CDR2 YDEGEE. The ends were cut back, 0 bases at V and 5 bases at J, with 12 bases in the middle. CDR3 amino acids: CASSLAEYRHEQYV. The CDR3 region has the DNA TGTGCCAGCAGCTTGGCCGAGTACAGACACGAGCAGTACGTC.

This clone was seen just once. The V gene is TRBV7-2, the J gene TRBJ2-5, with D hard to call. The CDR3 consists of 16 residues. The V and J ends lost 1 base and 2 bases respectively, with 14 bases between them. Looked up from germline, CDR1 is SGHTA and CDR2 is FQGNSA. CDR3 sequence (DNA): TGTGCCAGCAGCTTAGGCGCAATCGGATCACAAGAGACCCAGTACTTC. This encodes CASSLGAIGSQETQYF.

The chain recombines TRBV10-3 with TRBJ2-7, with 9 bases aligning to TRBD2. Germline V gene data show CDR1 as ENHRY and CDR2 as SYGVKD. The CDR3 length is 15 residues. V lost 2 bases, J lost 2 bases, and 4 bases stayed unmatched. The CDR3 DNA reads TGTGCCATCAGTGAGGGGCTAGCGGGGACCTACGAGCAGTACGTC. As protein: CAISEGLAGTYEQYV.

This clone is classed as medium-sized. This chain joins TRBV2 and TRBJ2-7, with TRBD1 as a possible D gene (5 bases). V was clipped by 3 bases and J by 1 base, with 7 bases between them. Germline values: CDR1 SNHLY, CDR2 FYNNEI. The CDR3 contains 13 residues. The CDR3 protein is CASSDRQSYEQYV. DNA of the CDR3: TGTGCCAGCAGTGACAGACAGTCCTACGAGCAGTACGTC.

This sequence joins TRBV6-6 and TRBJ1-3; 11 nucleotides match TRBD1. This CDR3 has 14 amino acids. The germline gives CDR1 MNHNY, CDR2 SVGAGI (reference sequence). Trimming cost V 5 bases and J 7 bases; bases outside gene matches: 4. This CDR3 is CASSLGTGGNTIYF. The CDR3 bases are TGTGCCAGCAGTCTAGGGACAGGGGGGAACACCATATATTTT.

Comments on this clone: At one end, the junction sequence differs from germline, possibly due to a read error. This rearrangement joins TRBV29-1 to TRBJ1-6; D possibly corresponds to TRBD1 (6 bases). CDR3 length equals 13 residues. Germline V gene sequence: CDR1 SQVTM, CDR2 ANQGSEA. This chain's CDR3 is CSVQDRSNSPLHF. CDR3 in DNA: TGCAGCGTTCAAGACAGGTCAAATTCACCCCTCCACTTT.

The V gene is TRBV10-1, the J gene TRBJ2-1; either TRBD1 or TRBD2 may supply D (5 bases each). Trimming cost V 8 bases and J 3 bases, with 11 bases left between them. Germline V gene lookup returns CDR1 WNHNN and CDR2 SYGVQD (reference sequence). CDR3 length equals 13 residues. CDR3: CASQTGLYNEQFF. As DNA, the CDR3 is TGCGCCAGCCAAACGGGGCTCTACAATGAGCAGTTCTTC.

The chain recombines TRBV11-2 with TRBJ2-1, with D tentatively TRBD1 (6 bases). In germline, CDR1 is SGHAT, CDR2 FQNNGV. This CDR3 region has 16 residues. Trimming stripped 8 bases from V and 4 bases from J, with 21 bases between. The CDR3 coding sequence is TGTGCCAGCGGCGATTCCGAACAGGGCACGTACAATGAGCAGTTCTTC. Amino acid sequence: CASGDSEQGTYNEQFF.

The CDR3 spells CASSLGPASDTQYF. DNA for the CDR3: TGCGCCAGCAGCTTGGGGCCAGCGAGCGATACGCAGTATTTT. The chain has TRBV5-1 and TRBJ2-3; D gene uncertain. The CDR3 has 14 residues. Germline values: CDR1 SGHRS, CDR2 YFSETQ. Trimming removed 0 bases at V and 6 bases at J, with 11 bases between.

The chain has TRBV6-5 and TRBJ1-4; D gene ambiguous. With 6 bases removed from V and 4 bases from J, the gap between germline ends came to 9 bases. The CDR3 sequence is 13 residues long. The germline CDR1 and CDR2 sequences are MNHEY and SVGAGI. In nucleotides, the CDR3 is TGTGCCAGCAGCCGGACGTTTAATGAAAAACTGTTTTTT. This gives the protein CASSRTFNEKLFF.

V is TRBV30 and J is TRBJ2-2; TRBD2 is a possible D gene (6 bases). Trimming removed 8 bases at V and 6 bases at J, with 22 bases between. Germline-derived CDR1 and CDR2 are GTSNPN and SVGIG (reference sequence). This CDR3 contains 15 residues. For the CDR3, the DNA is TGTGCCCAAATAAGTCAGCGGGCCGGCTCCGGGGAGCTGTTTTTT. Its protein product is CAQISQRAGSGELFF.

This clone turned up a few times. The chain joins TRBV6-5 to TRBJ1-2; no reliable D call. Germline CDR1 is MNHEY and CDR2 is SVGAGI. V lost 2 bases to trimming and J lost 2 bases, with 6 bases between them. The length of the CDR3 is 13 residues. The CDR3 is CASSYQENYGYTF. DNA for the CDR3: TGTGCCAGCAGTTACCAGGAGAACTATGGCTACACCTTC.

Note on this clone: Distinct nucleotide sequences in the sample also encode this CDR3. The chain's CDR3 is CASSLRTGGNEKLFF. The CDR3 nucleotides read TGTGCCAGCAGCCTAAGGACAGGGGGTAATGAAAAACTGTTTTTT. J is TRBJ1-4 and V is TRBV7-9; 10 bases map to TRBD1. The V gene end was trimmed by 5 bases and the J gene end by 4 bases; junction bases not matched to a gene: 4. The CDR3 contains 15 residues. The germline CDR1 and CDR2 sequences are SEHNR and FQNEAQ (reference sequence).

This chain links TRBV2 with TRBJ1-4, with D maybe TRBD1 (6 bases). Germline assignment: CDR1 SNHLY and CDR2 FYNNEI. The CDR3 has 13 amino acids. Trimming took off 0 bases at V and 14 bases at J, with 13 bases between the two ends. The CDR3 DNA reads TGTGCCAGCAGTGAAGCGCTTAGGGGGAGGCTGTTTTTT. Its protein product is CASSEALRGRLFF.

The CDR3 coding sequence is TGTGCCAGCAGCGTAGGCGACAGCCTCCAAGAGACCCAGTACTTC. This gives the protein CASSVGDSLQETQYF. This chain connects TRBV9 to TRBJ2-5, with D maybe TRBD1 (5 bases). Trimming shortened V by 0 bases and J by 1 base, and 10 bases separated the two germline ends. Germline lookup yields CDR1 SGDLS and CDR2 YYNGEE. The CDR3 consists of 15 residues.

The V call is TRBV30, the J call TRBJ1-2; D is uncertain. V shed 3 bases and J shed 3 bases, with 14 bases lying between them. CDR1 and CDR2 (germline): GTSNPN, SVGIG (reference sequence). The CDR3 totals 14 residues. The CDR3 DNA sequence: TGTGCCTGGAGGGGTGACACAGCTGACTATGGCTACACCTTC. Its protein product is CAWRGDTADYGYTF.

V is TRBV28 and J is TRBJ2-7; perhaps TRBD2 as D (6 bases). The V end lost 6 bases, the J end lost 11 bases, and 20 bases lay between the germline ends. CDR3 length equals 13 residues. From germline, CDR1 is MDHEN and CDR2 SYDVKM. The CDR3: CASRPPGLFVKYF. In DNA, the CDR3 is TGTGCCAGCAGGCCACCGGGACTGTTCGTAAAGTACTTC.

CDR3 nucleotide sequence: TGTGCTAGTGGTCTCCCAGGGAAGGGGAGGAATGAGCAGTTCTTC. It codes for CASGLPGKGRNEQFF. The V gene is TRBV12-5, the J gene TRBJ2-1; D might be TRBD2 (6 bases). The CDR3 totals 15 residues. Germline CDR1 and CDR2: LGHNT and FRNRAP. Between the trimmed V and J ends, which lost 5 bases and 7 bases, there was a span of 18 bases.

This clone was seen only a few times. The rearrangement uses TRBV7-9 and TRBJ2-2, with D possibly TRBD2 on 6 matching bases. The CDR3 sequence is 17 residues long. Per the germline V gene, CDR1 is SEHNR and CDR2 is FQNEAQ (reference sequence). V was shortened by 5 bases and J by 3 bases, with 19 bases between the two germline ends. The chain's CDR3 is CASSQYAGPDYTGELFF. As DNA, the CDR3 is TGTGCCAGCAGCCAATATGCGGGGCCTGATTACACCGGGGAGCTGTTTTTT.

V usage is TRBV5-4 and J usage is TRBJ2-6; D ambiguous. CDR3 length: 18 residues. With 0 bases removed from V and 3 bases from J, the gap between germline ends came to 16 bases. Germline V gene data show CDR1 as SGHNT and CDR2 as YYREEE (reference sequence). The CDR3 coding sequence is TGTGCCAGCAGCTTGGGGGTAGTAAGTGCGGATGGGGCCAACGTCCTGACTTTC. It is translated as CASSLGVVSADGANVLTF.